This T cell receptor beta chain was retrieved from a study of cytomegalovirus exposure and HLA in healthy donors (dated by TCRdb to about 2017). Describing the broader study: An earlier analysis of 587 of the donors reported 276 Gb of sequence data and 117 million unique TCR beta sequences obtained from about 179 million T cells. An early release covering roughly 640 HLA-typed donors comprised 300 to 350 gigabases of sequencing data and approximately 80 million unique TCR sequences. Among the 398 genotyped donors, around 81% belonged to the genetic ancestry cluster associated with self-reported Caucasian donors. The study aimed to test whether cataloging public T cell receptors could reveal signatures of past pathogen exposure. Using immunosequencing, the study profiled T cell repertoires from fewer than 850 subjects and related those repertoires to cytomegalovirus serostatus. A separate validation cohort of roughly 110 different subjects was used in addition to the roughly 670-subject first cohort. To predict cytomegalovirus infection status, the study combined high-throughput TCR immunosequencing, statistical association of individual TCRs with disease status, and machine learning. A later analysis re-analyzed previously published TCR beta repertoires from about 600 donors and added high-resolution HLA genotyping to study TCR occurrence patterns. Rather than drawing on any new phenotypic data, the later analysis identified candidate immune exposures from TCR beta sequences and the way those sequences occurred across donors. An earlier analysis of 587 of the donors applied high-throughput TCR beta sequencing to assess whether each TCR beta V gene segment acted as functional or pseudogenic. Donor age, sex, ethnicity and CMV serostatus were collected together with the repertoire data. In a later genetic analysis, genome-wide SNP genotypes for about 55% of the roughly 700 donors were used, and that subset was treated as a discovery cohort. All discovery cohort repertoires had been generated on a single sequencing platform. HLA typing included class I and class II loci at four-digit resolution. The number of typed donors differed by locus: about 629-630 for A, B, C, DRB1 and DQB1; 522 for DQA1; over 600 for DPA1; and approximately 450 for DPB1. A handful of DR-DQ haplotypes were handled as single units for association and clustering because linkage in the cohort was strong. On average, roughly 240,000 unique TCR beta nucleotide sequences were sequenced per donor among 398 genotyped donors of the cohort, with approximately 18% of those sequences being non-productive. What the research found in general, with its limitations: A few of the identified cytomegalovirus-associated TCR beta chains were confirmed in vitro to be specific for cytomegalovirus antigens. The earlier analysis of 450 to 700 of the donors excluded 15 to 20 rarely observed V segments, including chromosome 9 orphons, because counts were too low. Most TCR sequences were observed very rarely across donors, whereas some public TCRs were present in many individuals. Some IMGT-functional V segments, including TRBV6-2 and TRBV6-3, could not be told apart with the 87-base-pair reads, so those segments were excluded. When HLA alleles, especially DR and DQ, strongly co-occurred, attributing TCR associations to individual alleles was difficult. Compared with equally common non-associated chains, HLA-associated TCR beta chains in a later analysis were more clonally expanded and had lower generation probabilities. The study listed 164 TCR beta chains as associated with cytomegalovirus. An association between a missense DCLRE1C variant and V-gene and J-gene trimming of TCR beta chains was found in a later genetic analysis and replicated in an independent cohort. Correlated functional status among segregating V segments might be attributable to linkage disequilibrium, but an unknown experimental factor could not be ruled out. A further reported finding was that TCR beta sequences accurately predicted the HLA-A and HLA-B alleles for most subjects in the first cohort. Several of the top co-occurrence clusters appeared to be linked to parvovirus B19, influenza, CMV and Epstein-Barr virus, according to a later analysis. The presence/absence analyses assumed that sequencing depth was roughly uniform across donors, and that assumption may not be true. This cohort had only TCR beta chains sequenced, and the lack of alpha or paired-chain data limited which features could be detected. According to a later analysis, TCR association rates differed among HLA loci, with DRB1 alleles showing the most associated TCRs and HLA-C alleles showing the fewest. The authors suggested that the approach could potentially be extended to other disease states and immunological phenotypes. A group of highly shared sequence variants was considered likely to be a technical artifact of the sequencing pipeline. In an earlier analysis of about 600 of the donors, most TCR beta V segments appeared in productive rearrangements about 87% or about 30% of the time, broadly matching IMGT annotations. Because HLA typing was unavailable for some donors at each locus, only the typed subset was used in association tests. CMV serostatus was the only immune exposure information available for the cohort. According to a later genetic analysis, donors in an Asian-associated ancestry cluster had fewer N-insertions in productive TCRs than the approximately 650-donor mean. In both the original and validation cohorts, the classifier was reported to diagnose cytomegalovirus status with high specificity and sensitivity. A later analysis found that most CMV-associated TCR beta chains appeared HLA-restricted, with HLA associations seemingly driven largely by CMV exposure. Specific HLA alleles were associated with roughly 16,000 TCR beta sequences at a false discovery rate of 0.05 in a later analysis.

The cohort consisted of 600 to 750 healthy bone marrow donors. At the time of sampling, all cohort members were nominally healthy, though unrecorded immune exposures were likely present. The donor tested CMV seropositive, placing the donor among the 289 seropositive members of the cohort. A peripheral blood sample was collected from each donor, and TCR beta sequencing was performed on peripheral blood mononuclear cells. Genomic DNA was extracted from the blood cell samples with the Qiagen DNeasy Blood Extraction Kit. Notes on this clone: Its cognate antigen has yet to be identified. It has no much larger one-base neighbor in the sample; base qualities were not kept.

Based on the germline V gene (reference sequence), the CDR1 and CDR2 sequences are SGHNT and YYREEE. The V end gives up 4 bases and the J end 5 bases, leaving 9 bases in the junction not matched to a gene. The CDR3 covers 15 residues, taking in both the cysteine and the phenylalanine. Just the 45-base CDR3 DNA is kept, in frame starting at base 1. Library construction relied on the immunoSEQ multiplex PCR assay. A mixture of 60 forward primers for TCR Vbeta segments and 13 reverse primers for TCR Jbeta segments was used in the multiplex PCR. The CDR3 region of rearranged TCR beta genes was amplified from genomic DNA with a multiplex PCR assay. On the Illumina HiSeq System, the amplified TCR beta libraries were sequenced as 87-base-pair reads. In the source study's methods: A later analysis tallied 70 million to 100 million unique TCR beta chains across the roughly 610 repertoires, and some 10 million of those chains were shared by two or more donors. Raw reads were error-corrected and collapsed into unique sequences with a nearest-neighbor algorithm that merged closely related sequences to remove PCR and sequencing errors. CDR3 sequences were aligned to IMGT reference sequences to assign V, D and J gene segments. For a sequence to be retained, a match of at least six nucleotides to both a V gene segment and a J gene segment was required. Rearrangements were classified as productive when the CDR3 lacked stop codons and remained in frame with V and J, and all other rearrangements were classified as non-productive. Following IMGT convention, CDR3 was defined as the stretch from the second conserved V-encoded cysteine up to the conserved J-encoded phenylalanine. In an earlier analysis of around 540 of the donors, sequences lacking an unambiguous match to a single V gene segment were excluded. An earlier analysis of about 600 of the donors called V segments functional above 56.7% productive rearrangements and segregating when the between-donor standard deviation exceeded 5%. A statistical classification framework was built to diagnose cytomegalovirus status from the catalog of TCR beta chain sequences. In a later analysis, V and J genes were assigned by comparing TCR nucleotide sequences against IMGT/GENE-DB human TR gene sequences. In a later analysis, CDR3 sequences and most-parsimonious VDJ recombination scenarios were assigned using the TCRdist pipeline. In a later analysis, each TCR beta chain was defined by its CDR3 amino acid sequence together with its V-gene family, and reads lacking a unique V-gene family were excluded. In a later analysis, 500 to 700 highly shared, low-generation-probability nucleotide sequences were removed to address suspected cross-contamination and a sequencing artifact. For each public chain, a later analysis derived a clonal expansion index from normalized ranks of inferred template counts within each repertoire. In a later analysis, generation probabilities were computed using a VDJ recombination model fitted to out-of-frame rearrangements, and the results were checked against IGoR. Hypergeometric tests were used in a later analysis to score TCR-TCR, TCR-HLA and TCR-CMV co-occurrence, with a repertoire-size bias correction applied to the TCR pairs. A later analysis estimated false discovery rates by permuting HLA or CMV assignments 20 times. In a later analysis, co-occurring TCRs were grouped with DBSCAN, and TCRdist sequence similarity was added when clustering was performed within HLA-allele-positive subsets. Repertoires with fewer than 30,000 or more than 120,000 public chains, plus five repertoires with anomalous nucleotide sharing, were excluded from co-occurrence clustering. Held by TCRdb, this immuneACCESS table contains in-frame sequences only and omits some clones. Under half of the omission traces to an unresolved V gene where checked; the cause of the rest is unknown. The V and J calls and clone size come from that table; D and trimming were worked out from the DNA. This sample gives a few hundred thousand clones in total; 77% of them show up just once. The biggest ten clones account for around 2.8% of the sample.

The sample comprised PBMCs. The chain employs TRBV5-4 and TRBJ2-3; TRBD2 lines up with 8 middle nucleotides. This TCR derives from a woman aged 55-69 years in good health and CMV-seropositive. The CDR3: CASSRAGGSGDTQYF. The base sequence is TGTGCCAGCAGCCGGGCGGGGGGCTCAGGAGATACGCAGTATTTT.